The 15 T cell receptor beta chains presented below share a single source sample, sequenced in a study of identifying expanded T cells in peripheral blood. TCRdb keeps only in-frame clones here, not all; method: immunoSEQ multiplex PCR. Of 65,000 to 95,000 clones listed, about 90% are singletons. Sequencing input: blood. The receptors were sampled from a person aged 18-69 years in good health.

This clone appeared a single time. The rearrangement uses TRBV27 and TRBJ1-4, with 7 bases identical to TRBD1. Germline CDR1 MNHEY, CDR2 SMNVEV (reference sequence). V lost 6 bases to trimming and J lost 3 bases; unmatched junction nucleotides: 4. CDR3 size: 14 residues. The CDR3 loop reads CASSQQGPNEKLFF. DNA of the CDR3: TGTGCCAGCAGCCAACAGGGGCCTAATGAAAAACTGTTTTTT.

The chain combines TRBV5-1 with TRBJ2-7, with 10 bases fitting TRBD1. Looked up from germline, CDR1 is SGHRS and CDR2 is YFSETQ. With 5 bases clipped from V and 4 bases from J, the junction kept 3 bases outside the gene matches. The CDR3 contains 13 residues. The CDR3 nucleotides read TGCGCCAGCAGGCCGGGACAGGGGTACGAGCAGTACTTC. Translating it yields CASRPGQGYEQYF. The variable domain in full, with the rest retrieved from reference TRBV5-1 and TRBJ2-7, is KAGVTQTPRYLIKTRGQQVTLSCSPISGHRSVSWYQQTPGQGLQFLFEYFSETQRNKGNFPGRFSGRQFSNSRSEMNVSTLELGDSALYLCASRPGQGYEQYFGPGTRLTVT.

This chain joins TRBV7-8 and TRBJ1-2; D uncertain. CDR1 SGHVS and CDR2 FQNEAQ come from the germline V gene. Trimming removed 4 bases at V and 0 bases at J, with 27 bases between. This CDR3 is built from 20 residues. As DNA, the CDR3 is TGTGCCAGCAGCTCCGTAGTGGATCGGGTCCCGACCCAAGCTAACTATGGCTACACCTTC. It yields the protein CASSSVVDRVPTQANYGYTF.

The gene calls are TRBV10-3 and TRBJ2-5; 12 bases map to TRBD2. J lost 4 bases, V lost 4 bases, and 7 bases had no gene match. Germline V gene lookup returns CDR1 ENHRY and CDR2 SYGVKD. CDR3 length: 16 amino acids. As DNA, the CDR3 is TGTGCCATCAGTGGATCTAGCGGGGGGGCTTTAGAGACCCAGTACTTC. Protein: CAISGSSGGALETQYF.

This chain links TRBV2 with TRBJ2-7, with a tentative D call TRBD2 (6 bases). The germline V and J ends were trimmed by 8 bases and 5 bases, with 16 bases remaining between them. The CDR3 sequence is 13 residues long. The V gene's germline CDR1 is SNHLY and CDR2 FYNNEI. This CDR3 is CASRRPGSDEQYF. CDR3 bases: TGTGCCAGCCGCCGTCCCGGGAGCGACGAGCAGTACTTC.

The V and J genes are TRBV19 and TRBJ2-1; maybe TRBD2 (6 bases). Germline V gives CDR1 LNHDA, CDR2 SQIVND (reference sequence). Trimming removed 7 bases from V and 0 bases from J, with 10 bases in between. This CDR3 has 14 residues. CDR3 residues: CASNRGSSYNEQFF. The CDR3 DNA reads TGTGCCAGTAACCGGGGGAGCTCCTACAATGAGCAGTTCTTC.

The rearrangement uses TRBV5-1 and TRBJ1-1, with a possible D match to TRBD1 (5 bases). V was shortened by 4 bases and J by 6 bases, with 31 bases between the two germline ends. The CDR3 length is 19 residues. Germline CDR1 is SGHRS and CDR2 is YFSETQ. The CDR3 coding sequence is TGCGCCAGCAGCCGCGGAACAGGCGGGACTAGTGGTATGGGGGCTGAAGCTTTCTTT. Translating it yields CASSRGTGGTSGMGAEAFF.

The chain recombines TRBV19 with TRBJ1-2; no reliable D call. The CDR3 extends over 12 amino acids. The germline V and J ends were trimmed by 5 bases and 8 bases, with 12 bases remaining between them. Germline V lookup: CDR1 LNHDA, CDR2 SQIVND (reference sequence). The CDR3 nucleotides are TGTGCCAGTAGTCGGCGTCTGGAGGGCTACACCTTC. Protein product: CASSRRLEGYTF.

The rearrangement joins TRBV6-6 to TRBJ2-1; 8 bases align to TRBD2. The germline gives CDR1 MNHNY, CDR2 SVGAGI (reference sequence). The CDR3 is made up of 14 amino acids. V was pared by 6 bases and J by 8 bases, with 9 bases of the junction left unmatched. In DNA form, the CDR3 reads TGTGCCAGCAGGGCCGGGACTAGGGATTATGAGCAGTTCTTC. This gives the protein CASRAGTRDYEQFF.

This clone was seen once. The chain combines TRBV6-4 with TRBJ1-5; D may be TRBD1 (6 bases). V was shortened by 7 bases and J by 4 bases, with 17 bases between the two germline ends. In germline, CDR1 is MRHNA, CDR2 SNTAGT. The CDR3 spans 15 residues. This chain's CDR3 is CASNALGQSNQPQHF. Here the CDR3 DNA reads TGTGCCAGCAATGCGCTTGGACAGTCAAATCAGCCCCAGCATTTT.

J is TRBJ1-3 and V is TRBV11-2, with unresolved D. The V and J ends lost 0 bases and 4 bases respectively, with 13 bases between them. The V gene's germline CDR1 is SGHAT and CDR2 FQNNGV. The CDR3 totals 16 residues. The CDR3: CASSLDLRVNGNTIYF. As DNA, the CDR3 is TGTGCCAGCAGCTTAGATCTGAGGGTAAACGGAAACACCATATATTTT.

V usage is TRBV2 and J usage is TRBJ1-2; D remains ambiguous. Germline values: CDR1 SNHLY, CDR2 FYNNEI. This CDR3 is built from 16 residues. V lost 1 base and J lost 4, with 16 bases in between. The CDR3, as DNA: TGTGCCAGCAGTGAAGGTAGTCGGGCGGCAGTCTATGGCTACACCTTC. Translating it yields CASSEGSRAAVYGYTF. Based on the CDR3 plus reference TRBV2 and TRBJ1-2, the full variable domain is EPEVTQTPSHQVTQMGQEVILRCVPISNHLYFYWYRQILGQKVEFLVSFYNNEISEKSEIFDDQFSVERPDGSNFTLKIRSTKLEDSAMYFCASSEGSRAAVYGYTFGSGTRLTVV.

V and J are TRBV5-1 and TRBJ2-4, with 9 nucleotides matching TRBD1. Trimming took 4 bases from V and 3 from J; bases not matched to a gene: 8. Germline V CDR1 and CDR2: SGHRS, YFSETQ. This CDR3 region has 16 residues. In nucleotides, the CDR3 is TGCGCCAGCAGCCATGGGACAGGGTATGGCAAAAACATTCAGTACTTC. Its protein product is CASSHGTGYGKNIQYF.

This rearrangement joins TRBV20-1 to TRBJ2-3; D not certain. The CDR3 is made up of 11 amino acids. V lost 6 bases and J 5 bases, leaving 9 bases between the germline ends. Germline values: CDR1 DFQATT, CDR2 SNEGSKA (reference sequence). Written as DNA, the CDR3 is TGCAGTGCCGCACGGAAAGATACGCAGTATTTT. Residues: CSAARKDTQYF.

This chain uses TRBV9 with TRBJ2-7; perhaps TRBD1 as D (6 bases). The CDR3 has 14 residues. Germline assignment: CDR1 SGDLS and CDR2 YYNGEE. The V and J ends lost 2 bases and 3 bases respectively, with 12 bases between them. This CDR3 reads CASSVAGDDYEQYF. Written as DNA, the CDR3 is TGTGCCAGCAGCGTTGCAGGGGACGACTACGAGCAGTACTTC.